Reported below is one TCR beta chain. This entry belongs to a study of T cell changes during pregnancy in multiple sclerosis. The CDR3 is 14 amino acids. The J segment lost 2 bases and the V segment lost 8 bases, leaving 6 bases of the junction unmatched. From germline, CDR1 is MNHNY and CDR2 SVGAGI (reference sequence). The method was immunoSEQ multiplex PCR; TCRdb's version includes in-frame clones alone and lacks a portion of them. The data contain roughly 89,000 clones, nearly 95% of them seen just once; the ten biggest clones take up more than 1.5%. Here the sequenced sample was peripheral blood, taken after pregnancy. The clonotype originates from a female donor in good health, enrolled as a control in a pregnancy study. V gene TRBV6-6 combines with J gene TRBJ1-3; 7 bases are shared with TRBD1. The CDR3 region has the DNA TGTGCCAGCGTCAGGGGGTCTACTGGAAACACCATATATTTT. Protein product: CASVRGSTGNTIYF.